This T cell receptor (beta chain) was observed in a study of molecular identifiers for immune sequencing clone quantification. Findings and caveats of the study: For highly expanded clones, sizes could be underestimated when identical TCR molecules share a barcode. Clones exceeding 20 RNA copies carried over 98% of effector molecules but under 1% of naive-cell molecules.

Generation of bulk TCR libraries relied on previously described methods and listed TCR primers. TCRdb passed the PCR reads through MiXCR, listing each CDR3 protein once. Counted here are 85,000 to 120,000 distinct CDR3 sequences, about 35% occurring once; the ten biggest clones make up 9.5% to 10%. This CDR3 region has 14 residues. Germline V gene data show CDR1 as LNHDA and CDR2 as SQIVND (reference sequence). A CD8+CD4-CCR7+CD45RA+ gate was used to sort naive CD8 T cells. Points on this clonotype: Its cognate antigen is unknown. Relative to the germline gene, one junction end is altered; a read error may explain this.

This TCR was recovered from a human donor in good health. Some libraries in this study had Jurkat cell RNA spiked in. The chain recombines TRBV19 with TRBJ1-1, with 8 nucleotides matching TRBD1. What was sequenced was naive CD8+ T cells from blood, with Jurkat cell RNA spiked in. Subset meaning: FACS-sorted CD8+CD4-CCR7+CD45RA+ naive T cells. The CDR3 spells CARSIQGVNTEAFF. The CDR3 bases are TGTGCCCGTAGTATACAGGGGGTGAACACTGAAGCTTTCTTT.